This entry describes one T cell receptor beta chain. After removal of 3 bases from V and 0 bases from J, the junction contained 3 bases not matched to a gene. CDR3 length equals 15 residues. Germline CDR1 and CDR2: SGHTA and FQGNSA. In the original analysis: Quantification of nucleated cells was approximated via reference gene primer amplification. This table comes from immunoSEQ multiplex PCR, and its TCRdb copy is limited to in-frame clones, with some not included. V and J calls and clone size follow that table, whereas D and trimming were derived from the DNA. Altogether 80,000 or so clones are present, roughly 85% being singletons, with the ten largest covering 9.6%. The data derive from a study of blood T cell repertoires in COVID-19. Study at large: The analysed material was cDNA or gDNA that came from T cells, B-cell-depleted T cells, or PBMCs.

One Seattle source followed patients from active infection through their disease course. The source of this sequence is a man aged 50 or older with COVID-19, enrolled during active disease. The chain combines TRBV7-2 with TRBJ2-3, with 7 bases fitting TRBD2. The material sequenced was peripheral blood. The CDR3 DNA follows: TGTGCCAGCAGCTTCCAGCGGGGCAGCACAGATACGCAGTATTTT. It translates to CASSFQRGSTDTQYF.